This T cell receptor beta chain derives from a study of Ad26.COV2.S vaccination and SARS-CoV-2 variants. Sequencing was performed with immunoSEQ multiplex PCR; in TCRdb, only in-frame clones are kept and a portion is missing. The table records about 420,000 clones, 88% of them present only once. Study-wide results and limits: With respect to non-spike TCR breadth, vaccine and placebo recipients were similar.

The CDR3 is 16 amino acids. Between the trimmed V and J ends, which lost 4 bases and 0 bases, there was a span of 13 bases. Looked up from germline, CDR1 is SEHNR and CDR2 is FQNEAQ (reference sequence). A remark on this clone: Its antigen remains unknown.

The treatment denotes: 15 to 20 received Ad26.COV2.S at low or high dose, single or two shots; about five received placebo; per-sample allocation not given. Sample collection was performed on day 63 after the first vaccine or placebo injection. Boston provided a donor who was an adult aged 18-55 years. An Ad26 vector carrying the Wuhan-strain SARS-CoV-2 spike served as the vaccine. The chain uses TRBV7-9 and TRBJ1-3; perhaps TRBD1 as D (5 bases). The material was peripheral blood, obtained in a trial of Ad26.COV2.S vaccine versus placebo. The sequence was collected from a person aged 18-60 years who received the Ad26.COV2.S COVID-19 vaccine or a placebo. In DNA, the CDR3 is TGTGCCAGCAGCTATACGGGACTCGGCTCTGGAAACACCATATATTTT. Translated: CASSYTGLGSGNTIYF. The full variable domain, its missing parts supplied by reference TRBV7-9 and TRBJ1-3, is DTGVSQNPRHKITKRGQNVTFRCDPISEHNRLYWYRQTLGQGPEFLTYFQNEAQLEKSRLLSDRFSAERPKGSFSTLEIQRTEQGDSAMYLCASSYTGLGSGNTIYFGEGSWLTVV.